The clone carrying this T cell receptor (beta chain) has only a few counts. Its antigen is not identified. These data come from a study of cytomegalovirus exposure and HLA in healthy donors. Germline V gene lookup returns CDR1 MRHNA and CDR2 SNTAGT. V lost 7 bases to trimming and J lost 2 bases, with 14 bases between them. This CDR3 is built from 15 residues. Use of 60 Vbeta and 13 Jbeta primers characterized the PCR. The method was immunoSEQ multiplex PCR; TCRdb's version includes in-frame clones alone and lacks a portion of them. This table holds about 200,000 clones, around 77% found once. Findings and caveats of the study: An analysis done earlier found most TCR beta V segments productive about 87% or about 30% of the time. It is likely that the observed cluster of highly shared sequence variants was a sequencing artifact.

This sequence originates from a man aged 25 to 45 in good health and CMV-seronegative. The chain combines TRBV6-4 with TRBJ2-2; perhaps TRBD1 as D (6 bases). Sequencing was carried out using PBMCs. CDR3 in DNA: TGTGCCAGCACACCAGGGGCACCTAACACCGGGGAGCTGTTTTTT. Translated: CASTPGAPNTGELFF.